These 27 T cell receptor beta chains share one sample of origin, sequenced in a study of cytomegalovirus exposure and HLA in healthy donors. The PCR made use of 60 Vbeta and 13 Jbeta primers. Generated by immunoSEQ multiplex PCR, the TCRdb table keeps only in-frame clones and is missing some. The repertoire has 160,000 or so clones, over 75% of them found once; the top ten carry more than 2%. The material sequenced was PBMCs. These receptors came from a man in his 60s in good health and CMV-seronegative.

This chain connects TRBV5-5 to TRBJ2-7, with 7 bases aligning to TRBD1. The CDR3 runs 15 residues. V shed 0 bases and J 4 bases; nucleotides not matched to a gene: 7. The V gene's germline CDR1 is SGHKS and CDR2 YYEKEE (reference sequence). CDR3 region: CASSLEGGDTYEQYF. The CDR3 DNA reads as TGTGCCAGCAGCTTGGAAGGGGGCGATACTTACGAGCAGTACTTC.

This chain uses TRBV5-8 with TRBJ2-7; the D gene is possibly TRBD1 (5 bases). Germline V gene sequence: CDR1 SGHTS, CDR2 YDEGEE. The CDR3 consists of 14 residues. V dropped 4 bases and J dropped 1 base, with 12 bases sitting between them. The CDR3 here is CASSVRGSSYEQYF. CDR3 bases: TGTGCCAGCAGCGTAAGGGGCAGTTCCTACGAGCAGTACTTC. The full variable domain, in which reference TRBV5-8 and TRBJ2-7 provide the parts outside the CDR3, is EAGVTQSPTHLIKTRGQQATLRCSPISGHTSVYWYQQALGLGLQFLLWYDEGEERNRGNFPPRFSGRQFPNYSSELNVNALELEDSALYLCASSVRGSSYEQYFGPGTRLTVT.

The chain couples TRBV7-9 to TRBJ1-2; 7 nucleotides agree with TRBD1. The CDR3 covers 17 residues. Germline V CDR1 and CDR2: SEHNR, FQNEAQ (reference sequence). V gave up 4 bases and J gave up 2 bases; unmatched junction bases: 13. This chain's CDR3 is CASSYIGTVFRNYGYTF. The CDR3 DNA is TGTGCCAGCAGCTATATCGGGACAGTCTTTAGGAACTATGGCTACACCTTC.

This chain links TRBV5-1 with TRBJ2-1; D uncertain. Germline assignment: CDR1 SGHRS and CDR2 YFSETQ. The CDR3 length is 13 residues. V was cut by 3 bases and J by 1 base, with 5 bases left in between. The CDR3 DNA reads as TGCGCCAGCAGCTACATGTCCTACAATGAGCAGTTCTTC. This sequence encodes CASSYMSYNEQFF. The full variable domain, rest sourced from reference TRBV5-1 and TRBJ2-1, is KAGVTQTPRYLIKTRGQQVTLSCSPISGHRSVSWYQQTPGQGLQFLFEYFSETQRNKGNFPGRFSGRQFSNSRSEMNVSTLELGDSALYLCASSYMSYNEQFFGPGTRLTVL.

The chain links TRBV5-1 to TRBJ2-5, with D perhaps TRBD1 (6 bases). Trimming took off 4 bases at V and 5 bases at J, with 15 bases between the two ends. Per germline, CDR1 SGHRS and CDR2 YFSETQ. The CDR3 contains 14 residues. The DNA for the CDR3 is TGCGCCAGCAGCCCAGGGGTGGTAGGGGAGACCCAGTACTTC. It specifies CASSPGVVGETQYF. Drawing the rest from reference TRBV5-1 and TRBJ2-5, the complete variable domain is KAGVTQTPRYLIKTRGQQVTLSCSPISGHRSVSWYQQTPGQGLQFLFEYFSETQRNKGNFPGRFSGRQFSNSRSEMNVSTLELGDSALYLCASSPGVVGETQYFGPGTRLLVL.

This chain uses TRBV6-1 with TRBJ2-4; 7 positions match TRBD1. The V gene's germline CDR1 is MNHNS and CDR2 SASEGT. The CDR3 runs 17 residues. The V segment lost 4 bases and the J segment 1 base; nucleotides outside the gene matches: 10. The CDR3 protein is CASSATPQGMAKNIQYF. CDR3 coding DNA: TGTGCCAGCAGTGCTACCCCACAGGGGATGGCCAAAAACATTCAGTACTTC.

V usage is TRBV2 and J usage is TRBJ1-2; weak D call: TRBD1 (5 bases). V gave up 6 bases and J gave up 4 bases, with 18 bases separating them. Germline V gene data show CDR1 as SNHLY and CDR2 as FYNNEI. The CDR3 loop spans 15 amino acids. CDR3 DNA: TGTGCCAGCAGAAGGACCACACAGGACCCCTATGGCTACACCTTC. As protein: CASRRTTQDPYGYTF.

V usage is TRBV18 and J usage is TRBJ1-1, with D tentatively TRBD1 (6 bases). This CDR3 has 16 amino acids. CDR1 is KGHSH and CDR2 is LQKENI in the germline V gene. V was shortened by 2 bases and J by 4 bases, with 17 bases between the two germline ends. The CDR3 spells CASSPMGTPSSTEAFF. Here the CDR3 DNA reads TGTGCCAGCTCACCAATGGGGACACCTAGTAGCACTGAAGCTTTCTTT.

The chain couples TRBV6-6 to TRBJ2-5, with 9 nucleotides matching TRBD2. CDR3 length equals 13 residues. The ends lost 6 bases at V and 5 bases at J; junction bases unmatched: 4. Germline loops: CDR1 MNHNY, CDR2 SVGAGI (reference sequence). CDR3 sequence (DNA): TGTGCCAGCAGCTCAGCGGGAGGTGAGACCCAGTACTTC. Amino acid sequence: CASSSAGGETQYF.

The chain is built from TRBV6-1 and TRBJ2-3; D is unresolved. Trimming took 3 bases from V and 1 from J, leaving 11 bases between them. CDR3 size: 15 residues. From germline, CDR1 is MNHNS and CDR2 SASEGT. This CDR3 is CASSEGRLRTDTQYF. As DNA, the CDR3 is TGTGCCAGCAGTGAGGGCAGGCTCCGCACAGATACGCAGTATTTT.

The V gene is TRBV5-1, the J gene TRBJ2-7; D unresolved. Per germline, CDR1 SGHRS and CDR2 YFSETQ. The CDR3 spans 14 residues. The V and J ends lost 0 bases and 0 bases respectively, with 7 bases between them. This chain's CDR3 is CASSLAASSYEQYF. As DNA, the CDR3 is TGCGCCAGCAGCTTGGCCGCCAGCTCCTACGAGCAGTACTTC. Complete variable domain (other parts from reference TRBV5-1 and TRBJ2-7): KAGVTQTPRYLIKTRGQQVTLSCSPISGHRSVSWYQQTPGQGLQFLFEYFSETQRNKGNFPGRFSGRQFSNSRSEMNVSTLELGDSALYLCASSLAASSYEQYFGPGTRLTVT.

CDR3 in DNA: TGTGCCAGCAGCAAGGCCTATAGCGGGACCACAGATACGCAGTATTTT. Translation gives CASSKAYSGTTDTQYF. The rearrangement uses TRBV2 and TRBJ2-3; the match to TRBD2 covers 8 bases. Losses at the gene ends were 6 bases for V and 2 bases for J; bases not matched to a gene: 10. The CDR3 runs 16 residues. Germline V gene sequence: CDR1 SNHLY, CDR2 FYNNEI.

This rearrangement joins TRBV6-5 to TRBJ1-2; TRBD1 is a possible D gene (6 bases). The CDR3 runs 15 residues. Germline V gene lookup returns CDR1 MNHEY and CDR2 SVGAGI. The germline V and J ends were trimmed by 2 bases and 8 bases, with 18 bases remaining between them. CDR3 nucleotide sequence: TGTGCCAGCAGTTACACAACACTACAGGGTTCCGGCTACACCTTC. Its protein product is CASSYTTLQGSGYTF.

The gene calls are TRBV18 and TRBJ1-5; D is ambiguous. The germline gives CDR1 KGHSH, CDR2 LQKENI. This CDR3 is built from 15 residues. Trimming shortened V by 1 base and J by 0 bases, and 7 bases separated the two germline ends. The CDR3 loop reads CASSPRHNSNQPQHF. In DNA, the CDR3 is TGTGCCAGCTCACCACGGCATAATAGCAATCAGCCCCAGCATTTT.

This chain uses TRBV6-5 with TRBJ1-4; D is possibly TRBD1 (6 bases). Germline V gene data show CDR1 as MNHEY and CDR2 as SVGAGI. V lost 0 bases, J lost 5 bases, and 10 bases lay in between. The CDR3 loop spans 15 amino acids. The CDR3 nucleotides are TGTGCCAGCAGTTACTCGGGGGCCATAAATGAAAAACTGTTTTTT. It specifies CASSYSGAINEKLFF.

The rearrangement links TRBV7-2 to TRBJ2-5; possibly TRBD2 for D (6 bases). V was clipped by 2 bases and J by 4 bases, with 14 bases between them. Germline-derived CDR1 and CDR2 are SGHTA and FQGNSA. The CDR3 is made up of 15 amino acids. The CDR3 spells CASSLSAAGGETQYF. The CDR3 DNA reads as TGTGCCAGCAGCTTATCCGCAGCGGGTGGAGAGACCCAGTACTTC.

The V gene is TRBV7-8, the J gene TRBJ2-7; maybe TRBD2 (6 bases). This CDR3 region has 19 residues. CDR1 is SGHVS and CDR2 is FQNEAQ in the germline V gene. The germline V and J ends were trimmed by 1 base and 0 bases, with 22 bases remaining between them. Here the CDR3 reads CASSLVSLASIRSSYEQYF. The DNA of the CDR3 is TGTGCCAGCAGCTTAGTTTCCCTAGCGTCAATCCGGAGCTCCTACGAGCAGTACTTC.

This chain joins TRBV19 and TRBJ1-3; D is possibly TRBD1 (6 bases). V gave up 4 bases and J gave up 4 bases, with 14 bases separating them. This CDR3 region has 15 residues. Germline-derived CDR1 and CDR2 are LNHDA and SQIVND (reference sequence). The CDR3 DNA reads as TGTGCCAGTAGTACTACAGGGAGTTCGGGAAACACCATATATTTT. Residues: CASSTTGSSGNTIYF.

As DNA, the CDR3 is TGTGCCAGCAGCCAAGCGGGAGGGGCGTGGAATACGCAGTATTTT. Translated: CASSQAGGAWNTQYF. The chain employs TRBV5-4 and TRBJ2-3; TRBD2 agrees at 10 bases. Germline V gene lookup returns CDR1 SGHNT and CDR2 YYREEE (reference sequence). V was clipped by 4 bases and J by 7 bases; unmatched bases: 9. This CDR3 is 15 amino acids long.

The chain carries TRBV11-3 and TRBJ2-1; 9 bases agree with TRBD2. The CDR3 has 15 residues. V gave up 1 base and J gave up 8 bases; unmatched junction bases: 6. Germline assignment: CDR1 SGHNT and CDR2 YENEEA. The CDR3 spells CASSLGGGAVDEQFF. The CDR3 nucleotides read TGTGCCAGCAGCTTAGGCGGGGGGGCCGTGGATGAGCAGTTCTTC.

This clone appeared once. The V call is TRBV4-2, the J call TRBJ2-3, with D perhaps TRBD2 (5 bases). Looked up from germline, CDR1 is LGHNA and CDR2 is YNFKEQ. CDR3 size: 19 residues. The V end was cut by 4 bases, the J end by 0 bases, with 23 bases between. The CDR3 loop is CASSPAGDRPTFSTDTQYF. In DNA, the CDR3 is TGTGCCAGCAGCCCGGCGGGTGATAGGCCAACCTTTAGCACAGATACGCAGTATTTT.

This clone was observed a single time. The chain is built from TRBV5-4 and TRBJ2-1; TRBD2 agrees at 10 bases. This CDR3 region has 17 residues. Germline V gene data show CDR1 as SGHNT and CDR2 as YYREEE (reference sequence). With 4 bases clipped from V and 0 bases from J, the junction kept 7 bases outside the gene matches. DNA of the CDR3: TGTGCCAGCAGCCCCGGACTAGCGGAGCCCTCCTACAATGAGCAGTTCTTC. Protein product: CASSPGLAEPSYNEQFF.

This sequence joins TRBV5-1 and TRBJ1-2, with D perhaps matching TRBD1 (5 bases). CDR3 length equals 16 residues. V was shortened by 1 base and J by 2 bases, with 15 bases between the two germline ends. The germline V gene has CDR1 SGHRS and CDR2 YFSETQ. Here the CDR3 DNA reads TGCGCCAGCAGCTTGACCGGGTCAGGGCCGAACTATGGCTACACCTTC. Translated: CASSLTGSGPNYGYTF.

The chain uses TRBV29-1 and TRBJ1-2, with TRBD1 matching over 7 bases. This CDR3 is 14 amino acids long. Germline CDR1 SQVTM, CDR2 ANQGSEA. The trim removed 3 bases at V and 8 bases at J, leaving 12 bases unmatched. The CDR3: CSVEGETGILGYTF. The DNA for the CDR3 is TGCAGCGTTGAGGGGGAGACAGGGATTCTCGGCTACACCTTC.

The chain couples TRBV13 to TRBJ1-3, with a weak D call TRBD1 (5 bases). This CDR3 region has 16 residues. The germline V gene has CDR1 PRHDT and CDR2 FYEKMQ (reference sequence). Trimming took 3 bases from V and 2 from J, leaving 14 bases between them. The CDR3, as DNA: TGTGCCAGCAGCTTGGGCCCTACGGGGGCTGGAAACACCATATATTTT. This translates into CASSLGPTGAGNTIYF.

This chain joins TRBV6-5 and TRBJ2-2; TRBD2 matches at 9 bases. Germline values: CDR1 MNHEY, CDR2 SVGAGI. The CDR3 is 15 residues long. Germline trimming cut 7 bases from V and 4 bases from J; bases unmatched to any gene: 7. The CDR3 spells CASTPGLASTGELFF. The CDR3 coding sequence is TGTGCCAGCACCCCGGGACTAGCCTCCACCGGGGAGCTGTTTTTT.

This CDR3 reads CASSAGGQGDTEAFF. In DNA form, the CDR3 reads TGTGCCAGCAGTGCCGGGGGACAGGGGGACACTGAAGCTTTCTTT. V gene TRBV6-4 combines with J gene TRBJ1-1; TRBD1 aligns across 11 bases. The CDR3 runs 15 residues. Germline CDR1 MRHNA, CDR2 SNTAGT. Trimming cost V 4 bases and J 3 bases; bases outside gene matches: 4.